This T cell receptor beta chain was sequenced during a study of blood T cell repertoires in COVID-19. Germline V gene lookup returns CDR1 LNHDA and CDR2 SQIVND (reference sequence). Deletions cut 4 bases from V and 2 bases from J, with 14 bases between. This CDR3 is built from 15 residues. Here immunoSEQ multiplex PCR was the method, and the copy in TCRdb shows in-frame clones only, minus some. Of just over 80,000 clones in the sample, around 80% are singletons; the top ten hold around 19%. The chain combines TRBV19 with TRBJ1-2; D gene unclear. This TCR was recovered from an elderly woman with active or convalescent COVID-19. Sample: peripheral blood. The CDR3 is CASSTRNPRNYGYTF. The CDR3 DNA reads TGTGCCAGTAGTACTCGAAATCCGAGGAACTATGGCTACACCTTC.